This T cell receptor beta chain originates from a study of shared clonotypes between healthy human individuals. Whole-study context: Per-donor plates numbered three CD4 naive, three CD4 memory, two CD8 naive and one CD8 memory.

At the deep level, the assay was run. This table comes from immunoSEQ multiplex PCR, and its TCRdb copy is limited to in-frame clones, with some not included. The table shows around 2.1 million clones, with around 93% occurring only once. Selected positively for CCR7 and CD45RO-negative, naive CD8 cells excluded terminally differentiated effector memory CD45RA+ cells. The TCR comes from a man between 18 and 35 years old in good health. Some clones in this sample may be carry-over from other donors' samples. The sample taken for sequencing was naive CD8+ T cells from PBMCs.

The CDR3, as DNA: TGTGCCAGCAGTTGGTCAGGACTAGCGGGCTCCTACAATGAGCAGTTCTTC. This gives the protein CASSWSGLAGSYNEQFF. V is TRBV28 and J is TRBJ2-1; 11 bases align to TRBD2. The germline V gene has CDR1 MDHEN and CDR2 SYDVKM. This CDR3 is built from 17 residues. With 4 bases clipped from V and 0 bases from J, the junction kept 5 bases outside the gene matches.